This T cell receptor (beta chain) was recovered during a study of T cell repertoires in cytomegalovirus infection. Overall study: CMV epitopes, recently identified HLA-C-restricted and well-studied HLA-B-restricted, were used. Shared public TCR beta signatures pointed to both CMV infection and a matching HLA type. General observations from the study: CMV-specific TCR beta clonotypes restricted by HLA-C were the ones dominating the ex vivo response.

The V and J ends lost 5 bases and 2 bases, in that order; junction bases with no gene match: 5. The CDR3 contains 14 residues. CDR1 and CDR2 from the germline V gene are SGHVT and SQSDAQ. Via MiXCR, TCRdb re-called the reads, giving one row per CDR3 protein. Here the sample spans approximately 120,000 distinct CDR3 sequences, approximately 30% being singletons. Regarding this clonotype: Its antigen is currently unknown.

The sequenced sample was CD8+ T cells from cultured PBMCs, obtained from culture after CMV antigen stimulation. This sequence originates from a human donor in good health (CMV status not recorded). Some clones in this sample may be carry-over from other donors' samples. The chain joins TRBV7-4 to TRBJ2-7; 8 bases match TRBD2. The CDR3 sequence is CASSPRTSPYEQYF. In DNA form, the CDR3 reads TGTGCCAGCAGCCCGAGGACTAGCCCCTACGAGCAGTACTTC.